This TCR beta chain was obtained from a study of cytomegalovirus exposure and HLA in healthy donors. Notes on the study in general: Clonal expansion was found to be greater in HLA-associated TCR beta chains than in equally common others in a later analysis. The availability of immune exposure information extended only to CMV serostatus.

Comment on this clone: Its antigen is not identified.

The PCR used 60 Vbeta and 13 Jbeta primers. The table came from immunoSEQ multiplex PCR; TCRdb's copy has only in-frame clones and leaves some out. The data hold 130,000 or so clones, with around three quarters observed a single time. Trimming shortened V by 1 base and J by 0 bases, and 5 bases separated the two germline ends. Germline lookup yields CDR1 SGHTA and CDR2 FQGTGA. CDR3 length equals 14 residues. The material sequenced was PBMCs. The chain employs TRBV7-3 and TRBJ2-3; D is undetermined. This sequence originates from a middle-aged woman in good health and CMV-seronegative. The CDR3, as DNA: TGTGCCAGCAGCTTAATCCCTAGCACAGATACGCAGTATTTT. Translating gives CASSLIPSTDTQYF.